The 21 T cell receptor beta chains reported below all come from one sample, sequenced in a study of cytomegalovirus exposure and HLA in healthy donors. PCR involved 60 Vbeta and 13 Jbeta primers. TCRdb keeps only in-frame clones here, not all; method: immunoSEQ multiplex PCR. This repertoire shows approximately 110,000 clones, around 67% found once; its top ten account for around 3.9%. The specimen was PBMCs. Receptors originate from a middle-aged woman in good health and CMV-seronegative.

The V gene is TRBV7-9, the J gene TRBJ2-1; 7 bases fit TRBD1. This CDR3 is built from 16 residues. Per the germline V gene, CDR1 is SEHNR and CDR2 is FQNEAQ (reference sequence). The V gene end was trimmed by 4 bases and the J gene end by 7 bases; junction bases not matched to a gene: 13. CDR3 nucleotides: TGTGCCAGCAGCTATAAAAGGGCAGGGGGTTGGAATGAGCAGTTCTTC. This encodes CASSYKRAGGWNEQFF.

The rearrangement links TRBV2 to TRBJ1-2; D may be TRBD1 (5 bases). V lost 10 bases and J 0 bases, leaving 9 bases between the germline ends. Germline assignment: CDR1 SNHLY and CDR2 FYNNEI. CDR3 length: 12 amino acids. CDR3 region: CATGLANYGYTF. CDR3 sequence (DNA): TGTGCCACAGGGTTAGCTAACTATGGCTACACCTTC.

The V call is TRBV15, the J call TRBJ2-7; tentatively, D is TRBD1 (5 bases). V was clipped by 0 bases and J by 3 bases, with 9 bases between them. Germline CDR1 LNHNV, CDR2 YYDKDF (reference sequence). The CDR3 is 14 residues long. The CDR3 DNA is TGTGCCACCAGCAGAGAAGGGGCGTTCTACGAGCAGTACTTC. This translates into CATSREGAFYEQYF.

The gene calls are TRBV9 and TRBJ2-3, with TRBD1 matching over 7 bases. V dropped 0 bases and J dropped 7; count of bases not matched to a gene: 5. The CDR3 sequence is 14 residues long. Looked up from germline, CDR1 is SGDLS and CDR2 is YYNGEE. CDR3 sequence reads: CASSVGGGLNTQYF. In DNA, the CDR3 is TGTGCCAGCAGCGTAGGAGGGGGCTTGAATACGCAGTATTTT.

The V and J genes are TRBV25-1 and TRBJ1-4; 9 positions agree with TRBD1. The junction had 4 bases not matched to a gene; V was cut back by 3 bases and J by 5 bases. The CDR3 has 15 residues. Germline lookup yields CDR1 MGHDK and CDR2 SYGVNS. For the CDR3, the DNA is TGTGCCAGCAGTGATAGGGGGACAGGGAATGAAAAACTGTTTTTT. This translates into CASSDRGTGNEKLFF. The entire variable domain, with the rest obtained from reference TRBV25-1 and TRBJ1-4, is as follows: EADIYQTPRYLVIGTGKKITLECSQTMGHDKMYWYQQDPGMELHLIHYSYGVNSTEKGDLSSESTVSRIRTEHFPLTLESARPSHTSQYLCASSDRGTGNEKLFFGSGTQLSVL.

This chain connects TRBV19 to TRBJ2-4, with 7 nucleotides matching TRBD1. There are 16 residues in the CDR3. Per germline, CDR1 LNHDA and CDR2 SQIVND (reference sequence). Trimming removed 4 bases from V and 1 base from J; junction bases left unmatched: 7. The CDR3 here is CASSTYTGAAKNIQYF. The CDR3, as DNA: TGTGCCAGTAGTACTTATACAGGGGCGGCCAAAAACATTCAGTACTTC.

This clone occurred a few times. This chain joins TRBV27 and TRBJ1-2, with 9 bases fitting TRBD1. There are 13 residues in the CDR3. The germline CDR1 and CDR2 sequences are MNHEY and SMNVEV (reference sequence). V shed 6 bases, J shed 5 bases, and the junction held 4 bases outside the gene matches. The CDR3 spells CASRRTGEYGYTF. DNA for the CDR3: TGTGCCAGCAGGCGGACAGGGGAATATGGCTACACCTTC.

This clone was picked up many times. This rearrangement joins TRBV2 to TRBJ2-3; 14 nucleotides line up with TRBD2. The junction had 4 bases not matched to a gene; V was cut back by 8 bases and J by 0 bases. Germline V CDR1 and CDR2: SNHLY, FYNNEI. This CDR3 is built from 16 residues. The CDR3 coding sequence is TGTGCCAGCGGAGGACTAGCGGGGGGCAGCACAGATACGCAGTATTTT. Its translation is CASGGLAGGSTDTQYF. Based on the CDR3 plus reference TRBV2 and TRBJ2-3, the full variable domain is EPEVTQTPSHQVTQMGQEVILRCVPISNHLYFYWYRQILGQKVEFLVSFYNNEISEKSEIFDDQFSVERPDGSNFTLKIRSTKLEDSAMYFCASGGLAGGSTDTQYFGPGTRLTVL.

This rearrangement joins TRBV4-2 to TRBJ1-6; 8 bases align to TRBD1. V lost 2 bases, J lost 5 bases, and 2 bases stayed unmatched. Germline CDR1 reads LGHNA; CDR2 reads YNFKEQ. CDR3 size: 15 residues. CDR3 amino acids: CASSQRQGNNSPLHF. In nucleotides, the CDR3 is TGTGCCAGCAGCCAAAGACAGGGGAATAATTCACCCCTCCACTTT.

The chain couples TRBV29-1 to TRBJ2-3; 7 bases fit TRBD1. Unmatched junction bases numbered 10, after V lost 6 bases and J lost 4 bases. In germline, CDR1 is SQVTM, CDR2 ANQGSEA. This CDR3 spans 14 amino acids. The CDR3 DNA is TGCAGCGTGGAGAGACAGGGTGTACCAGATACGCAGTATTTT. Its translation is CSVERQGVPDTQYF.

This clone was counted between two and nine times. The CDR3 nucleotides read TGTGCCAGCAGCTGGGACAGGGTTAACGAGCAGTACTTC. This encodes CASSWDRVNEQYF. The chain joins TRBV6-5 to TRBJ2-7; 9 positions agree with TRBD1. The CDR3 loop spans 13 amino acids. The germline CDR1 and CDR2 sequences are MNHEY and SVGAGI. V lost 6 bases and J lost 5; bases outside the gene matches: 5.

This chain links TRBV2 with TRBJ1-1, with 8 bases aligning to TRBD1. Germline assignment: CDR1 SNHLY and CDR2 FYNNEI. V dropped 6 bases and J dropped 1; count of bases not matched to a gene: 4. This CDR3 has 14 residues. The CDR3 spells CASRPGTGNTEAFF. CDR3 bases: TGTGCCAGCAGACCCGGGACAGGGAACACTGAAGCTTTCTTT.

This clone was detected once. This chain connects TRBV18 to TRBJ2-1; tentative D call: TRBD2 (6 bases). Germline CDR1 KGHSH, CDR2 LQKENI. The V and J ends lost 4 bases and 3 bases respectively, with 7 bases between them. The CDR3 length is 13 residues. The CDR3 DNA reads as TGTGCCAGCTCACTAGCGGACTACAATGAGCAGTTCTTC. Amino acids: CASSLADYNEQFF.

There are a few counts of this clone. The chain carries TRBV6-4 and TRBJ2-3, with 8 bases fitting TRBD2. The V gene's germline CDR1 is MRHNA and CDR2 SNTAGT. CDR3 size: 15 residues. V lost 0 bases and J lost 4; bases outside the gene matches: 3. In DNA form, the CDR3 reads TGTGCCAGCAGTGACTCGTCGGGGGGGCCAGATACGCAGTATTTT. This encodes CASSDSSGGPDTQYF.

The chain carries TRBV7-6 and TRBJ2-3, with D possibly matching TRBD2 (5 bases). Germline V CDR1 and CDR2: SGHVS, FNYEAQ. There are 21 residues in the CDR3. The ends were cut back, 5 bases at V and 1 base at J, with 31 bases in the middle. DNA for the CDR3: TGTGCCAGCAGCCGCCCCGCCGACTCTCTTTTTAGGACTGTCCGCACAGATACGCAGTATTTT. It translates to CASSRPADSLFRTVRTDTQYF.

This clone appeared a few times. This chain connects TRBV5-4 to TRBJ1-6, with 9 bases lining up with TRBD1. CDR3 length: 15 amino acids. V lost 4 bases, J lost 8 bases, and 7 bases stayed unmatched. The germline gives CDR1 SGHNT, CDR2 YYREEE (reference sequence). The CDR3 here is CASSTGGAIYSPLHF. As DNA, the CDR3 is TGTGCCAGCAGCACAGGGGGCGCGATCTATTCACCCCTCCACTTT.

This chain joins TRBV2 and TRBJ2-6; 8 bases map to TRBD1. V shed 6 bases and J 0 bases; nucleotides not matched to a gene: 4. This CDR3 comprises 16 residues. Per germline, CDR1 SNHLY and CDR2 FYNNEI. CDR3 in amino acids: CASSTGGGSGANVLTF. DNA of the CDR3: TGTGCCAGCAGCACAGGGGGAGGCTCTGGGGCCAACGTCCTGACTTTC.

The CDR3: CASRPGQGAYNEQFF. The DNA of the CDR3 is TGTGCCAGCAGACCGGGACAGGGGGCATACAATGAGCAGTTCTTC. The chain combines TRBV27 with TRBJ2-1, with 12 bases identical to TRBD1. J was trimmed by 4 bases and V by 6 bases; bases with no gene match: 4. The CDR3 covers 15 residues. Germline CDR1 and CDR2: MNHEY and SMNVEV (reference sequence).

The chain has TRBV14 and TRBJ2-3, with D tentatively TRBD2 (5 bases). In germline, CDR1 is SGHDN, CDR2 FVKESK. Trimming took 0 bases from V and 1 from J, leaving 14 bases between them. The CDR3 sequence is 17 residues long. This CDR3 is CASSQDLRGEGTDTQYF. CDR3 DNA: TGTGCCAGCAGCCAAGATCTCCGGGGTGAGGGCACAGATACGCAGTATTTT.

V is TRBV4-2 and J is TRBJ2-3; 9 bases are shared with TRBD1. V trimming: 5 bases; J trimming: 4 bases; junction bases outside the gene matches: 4. This CDR3 contains 14 residues. Germline V gene sequence: CDR1 LGHNA, CDR2 YNFKEQ. CDR3 DNA: TGTGCCAGCAGCTCGGGACAGGGTGCAGATACGCAGTATTTT. It specifies CASSSGQGADTQYF.

The chain is built from TRBV19 and TRBJ1-4, with 7 bases identical to TRBD1. The junction had 7 bases not matched to a gene; V was cut back by 3 bases and J by 6 bases. The CDR3 has 15 residues. CDR1 LNHDA and CDR2 SQIVND come from the germline V gene (reference sequence). CDR3 sequence (DNA): TGTGCCAGTAGTATGAACAGGGGATATGATGAAAAACTGTTTTTT. Translation: CASSMNRGYDEKLFF.